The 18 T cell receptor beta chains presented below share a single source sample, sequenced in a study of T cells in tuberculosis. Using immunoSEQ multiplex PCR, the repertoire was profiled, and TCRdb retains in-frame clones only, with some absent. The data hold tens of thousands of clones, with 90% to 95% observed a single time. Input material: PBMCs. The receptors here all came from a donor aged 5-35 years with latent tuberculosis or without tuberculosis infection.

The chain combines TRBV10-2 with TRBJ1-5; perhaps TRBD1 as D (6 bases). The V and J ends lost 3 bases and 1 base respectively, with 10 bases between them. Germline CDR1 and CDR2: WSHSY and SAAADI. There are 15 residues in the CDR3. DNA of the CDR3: TGCGCCAGCAGTGATACCGGGACAAGCAATCAGCCCCAGCATTTT. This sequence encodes CASSDTGTSNQPQHF.

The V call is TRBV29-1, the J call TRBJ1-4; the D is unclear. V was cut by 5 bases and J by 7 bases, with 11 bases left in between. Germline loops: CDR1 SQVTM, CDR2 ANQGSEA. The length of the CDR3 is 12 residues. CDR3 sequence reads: CSVSPAGEKLFF. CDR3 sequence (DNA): TGCAGCGTTTCCCCGGCGGGTGAAAAACTGTTTTTT.

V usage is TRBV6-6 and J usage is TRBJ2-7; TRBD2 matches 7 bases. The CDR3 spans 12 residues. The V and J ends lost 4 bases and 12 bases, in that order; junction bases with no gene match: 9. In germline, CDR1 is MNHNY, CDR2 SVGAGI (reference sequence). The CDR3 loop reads CASSSGGTYLYF. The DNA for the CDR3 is TGTGCCAGCAGTTCCGGGGGGACCTATCTGTACTTC.

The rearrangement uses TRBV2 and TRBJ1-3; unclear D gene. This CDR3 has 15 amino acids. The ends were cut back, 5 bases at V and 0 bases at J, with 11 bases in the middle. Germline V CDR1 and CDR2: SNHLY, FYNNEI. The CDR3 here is CASSFTLSSGNTIYF. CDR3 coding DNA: TGTGCCAGCAGTTTTACCTTGAGCTCTGGAAACACCATATATTTT.

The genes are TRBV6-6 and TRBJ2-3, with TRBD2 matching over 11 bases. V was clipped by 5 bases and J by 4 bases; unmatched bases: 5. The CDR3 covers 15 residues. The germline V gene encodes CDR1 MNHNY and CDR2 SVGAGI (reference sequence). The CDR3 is CASSILAGGADTQYF. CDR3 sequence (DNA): TGTGCCAGCAGTATCCTAGCGGGAGGAGCAGATACGCAGTATTTT.

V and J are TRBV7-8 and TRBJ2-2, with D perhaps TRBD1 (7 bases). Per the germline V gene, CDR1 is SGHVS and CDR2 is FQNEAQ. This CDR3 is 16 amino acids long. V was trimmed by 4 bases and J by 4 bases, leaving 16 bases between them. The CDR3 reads CASSSRRDRPTGELFF. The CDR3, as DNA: TGTGCCAGCAGCTCAAGGCGGGACAGACCCACCGGGGAGCTGTTTTTT. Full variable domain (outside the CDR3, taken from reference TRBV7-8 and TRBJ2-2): GAGVSQSPRYKVAKRGQDVALRCDPISGHVSLFWYQQALGQGPEFLTYFQNEAQLDKSGLPSDRFFAERPEGSVSTLKIQRTQQEDSAVYLCASSSRRDRPTGELFFGEGSRLTVL.

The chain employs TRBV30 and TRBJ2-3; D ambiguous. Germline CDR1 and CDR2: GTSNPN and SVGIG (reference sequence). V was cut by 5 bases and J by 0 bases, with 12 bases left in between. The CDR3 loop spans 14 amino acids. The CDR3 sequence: CAWAAWSSTDTQYF. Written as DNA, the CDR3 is TGTGCCTGGGCGGCGTGGAGTAGCACAGATACGCAGTATTTT. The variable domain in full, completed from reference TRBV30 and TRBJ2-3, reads SQTIHQWPATLVQPVGSPLSLECTVEGTSNPNLYWYRQAAGRGLQLLFYSVGIGQISSEVPQNLSASRPQDRQFILSSKKLLLSDSGFYLCAWAAWSSTDTQYFGPGTRLTVL.

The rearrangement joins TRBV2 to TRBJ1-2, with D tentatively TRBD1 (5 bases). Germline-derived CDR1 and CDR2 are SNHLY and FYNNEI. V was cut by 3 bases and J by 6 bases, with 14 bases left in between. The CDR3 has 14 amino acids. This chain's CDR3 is CASSDWGGRDGYTF. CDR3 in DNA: TGTGCCAGCAGTGATTGGGGGGGAAGGGATGGCTACACCTTC.

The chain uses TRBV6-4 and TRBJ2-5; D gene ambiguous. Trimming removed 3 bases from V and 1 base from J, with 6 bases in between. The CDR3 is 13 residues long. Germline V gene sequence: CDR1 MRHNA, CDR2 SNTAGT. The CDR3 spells CASSEEIQETQYF. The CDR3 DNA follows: TGTGCCAGCAGTGAGGAGATCCAAGAGACCCAGTACTTC.

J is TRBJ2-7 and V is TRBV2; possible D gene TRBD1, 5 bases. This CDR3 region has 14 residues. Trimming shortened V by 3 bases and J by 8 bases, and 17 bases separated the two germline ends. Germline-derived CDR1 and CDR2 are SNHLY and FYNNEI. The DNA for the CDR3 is TGTGCCAGCAGTGATCCCCGCAGGGAAGTTCAGCAGTACTTC. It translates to CASSDPRREVQQYF.

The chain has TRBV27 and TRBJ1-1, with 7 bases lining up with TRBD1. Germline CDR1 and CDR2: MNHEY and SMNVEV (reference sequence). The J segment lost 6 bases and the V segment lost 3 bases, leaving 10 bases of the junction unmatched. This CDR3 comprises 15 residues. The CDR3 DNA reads TGTGCCAGCAGTTTCCTGACAGGGACGGGTGCTGAAGCTTTCTTT. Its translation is CASSFLTGTGAEAFF.

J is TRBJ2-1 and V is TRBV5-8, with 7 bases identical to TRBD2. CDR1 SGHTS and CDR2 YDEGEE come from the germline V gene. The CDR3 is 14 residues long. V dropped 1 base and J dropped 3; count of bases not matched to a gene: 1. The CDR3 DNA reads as TGTGCCAGCAGCTTGCCGGGGGGCTACAATGAGCAGTTCTTC. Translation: CASSLPGGYNEQFF.

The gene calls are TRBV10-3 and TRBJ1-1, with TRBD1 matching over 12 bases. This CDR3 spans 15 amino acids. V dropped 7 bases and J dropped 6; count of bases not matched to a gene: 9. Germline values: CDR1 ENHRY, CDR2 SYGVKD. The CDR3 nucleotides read TGTGCCATCAAAAATTCGGGACAGGGGGCATCTGAAGCTTTCTTT. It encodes CAIKNSGQGASEAFF.

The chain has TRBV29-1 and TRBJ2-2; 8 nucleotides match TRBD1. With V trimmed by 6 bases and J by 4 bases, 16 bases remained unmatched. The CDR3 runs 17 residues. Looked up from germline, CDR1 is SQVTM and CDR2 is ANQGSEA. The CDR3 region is CSVPGTGNLGGTGELFF. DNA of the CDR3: TGCAGCGTCCCCGGGACAGGTAACCTCGGGGGCACCGGGGAGCTGTTTTTT.

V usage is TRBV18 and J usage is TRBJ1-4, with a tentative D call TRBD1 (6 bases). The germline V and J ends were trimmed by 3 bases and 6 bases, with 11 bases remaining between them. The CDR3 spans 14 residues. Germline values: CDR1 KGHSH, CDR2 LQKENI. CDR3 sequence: CASSPGATDEKLFF. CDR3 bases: TGTGCCAGCTCACCGGGGGCGACGGATGAAAAACTGTTTTTT.

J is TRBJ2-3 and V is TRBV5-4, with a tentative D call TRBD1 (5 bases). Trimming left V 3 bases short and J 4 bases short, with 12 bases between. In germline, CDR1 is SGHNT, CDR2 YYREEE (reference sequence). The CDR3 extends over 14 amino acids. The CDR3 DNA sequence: TGTGCCAGCAGCTCGCAGGGAACCCCAGATACGCAGTATTTT. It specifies CASSSQGTPDTQYF.

DNA for the CDR3: TGTGCCAGTACTAGGCTCCCTGGGGCAGGGGGGAACACTGAAGCTTTCTTT. It encodes CASTRLPGAGGNTEAFF. J is TRBJ1-1 and V is TRBV19; 7 bases are a match to TRBD1. The CDR3 is made up of 17 amino acids. Trimming removed 7 bases from V and 1 base from J; junction bases left unmatched: 15. CDR1 is LNHDA and CDR2 is SQIVND in the germline V gene (reference sequence).

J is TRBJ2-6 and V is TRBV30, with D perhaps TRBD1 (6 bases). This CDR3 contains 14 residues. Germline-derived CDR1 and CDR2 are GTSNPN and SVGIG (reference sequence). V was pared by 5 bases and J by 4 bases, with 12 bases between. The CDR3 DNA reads TGTGCCTGGGATGGGACATCCGGGGCCAACGTCCTGACTTTC. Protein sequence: CAWDGTSGANVLTF.